The 20 T cell receptor beta chains listed next were all sequenced from one sample in a study of T cells after yellow fever vaccination (dated by TCRdb to about 2019). Preparation of the library involved 5' RACE. Instrument on record: Illumina HiSeq 2500. TCRdb trimmed public reads at Q25 via fastp, called clones via MiXCR and kept in-frame beta chains. Duplicate CDR3 protein sequences are folded into a single record with the most common DNA and genes. The sample yields nearly 550,000 distinct CDR3 sequences; about a fifth were counted once. The ten largest clonotypes hold more than 13% of the sample. The treatment or condition label, read with the paper, signifies: live attenuated yellow fever vaccine strain. Sequencing used PBMCs, obtained 15 days after the yellow fever booster vaccination. These receptors all stem from a man aged 25-45 years who received the YFV17D yellow fever vaccine.

This clonotype came up many times. CDR3 protein: CSARGDASWGKNIQYF. CDR3 sequence (DNA): TGCAGTGCTAGAGGGGACGCGAGTTGGGGCAAAAACATTCAGTACTTC. V usage is TRBV20-1 and J usage is TRBJ2-4; D possibly matches TRBD1 or TRBD2 (5 bases each). Germline-derived CDR1 and CDR2 are DFQATT and SNEGSKA (reference sequence). This CDR3 comprises 16 residues. The V end lost 1 base, the J end lost 3 bases, and 16 bases lay between the germline ends.

This clonotype was counted only a few times. This chain connects TRBV20-1 to TRBJ2-5, with a possible D match to TRBD2 (6 bases). The V end was cut by 2 bases, the J end by 5 bases, with 27 bases between. Germline CDR1 is DFQATT and CDR2 is SNEGSKA (reference sequence). The CDR3 is 18 amino acids. The CDR3 DNA is TGCAGTGCTAGATCCGTCCGCTTAGCGGATAGACGGCGGGAGACCCAGTACTTC. Translating gives CSARSVRLADRRRETQYF.

A few counts support this clonotype. The chain is built from TRBV24-1 and TRBJ2-3; 8 nucleotides match TRBD1. Germline lookup yields CDR1 KGHDR and CDR2 SFDVKD. This CDR3 contains 16 residues. V trimming: 4 bases; J trimming: 5 bases; junction bases outside the gene matches: 10. As DNA, the CDR3 is TGTGCCACCAGTGACTGGGGACAGGATCGGGGAGATACGCAGTATTTT. This sequence encodes CATSDWGQDRGDTQYF.

This clonotype has just a few counts. The chain employs TRBV6-2 or TRBV6-3 and TRBJ2-3; 8 nucleotides match TRBD2. Germline V lookup: CDR1 MNHEY, CDR2 SVGEGT. The CDR3 consists of 12 residues. V dropped 7 bases and J dropped 11; count of bases not matched to a gene: 8. The CDR3 is CASKPGGGGQYF. DNA for the CDR3: TGTGCCAGCAAACCGGGGGGGGGAGGGCAGTATTTT.

The J gene is TRBJ1-1, the V gene TRBV12-3 or TRBV12-4; D is possibly TRBD1 (5 bases). The V and J ends lost 5 bases and 6 bases respectively, with 7 bases between them. The CDR3 has 11 amino acids. The CDR3 DNA reads TGTGCCAGCAGTGAGACAGCTGAAGCTTTCTTT. Translated, it gives CASSETAEAFF.

This chain joins TRBV7-9 and TRBJ2-1; perhaps D is TRBD1 or TRBD2 (5 bases each). Trimming removed 5 bases at V and 9 bases at J, with 17 bases between. The CDR3 length is 14 residues. Germline values: CDR1 SEHNR, CDR2 FQNEAQ (reference sequence). The CDR3 nucleotides are TGTGCCAGCAGCCCGCCGAACCCCGGGGCTGAGCAGTTCTTC. This translates into CASSPPNPGAEQFF.

This clonotype showed up just once. This sequence joins TRBV5-4 and TRBJ2-1; 14 bases are shared with TRBD2. V lost 0 bases to trimming and J lost 8 bases; unmatched junction nucleotides: 4. In germline, CDR1 is SGHNT, CDR2 YYREEE (reference sequence). CDR3 length: 16 residues. CDR3 DNA: TGTGCCAGCAGCTTGGGACTAGCGGGAGGGGAGGATGAGCAGTTCTTC. This translates into CASSLGLAGGEDEQFF.

A few counts support this clonotype. V usage is TRBV20-1 and J usage is TRBJ2-1; D remains unclear. CDR1 DFQATT and CDR2 SNEGSKA come from the germline V gene (reference sequence). The CDR3 runs to 14 residues. Trimming removed 2 bases from V and 8 bases from J, with 16 bases in between. CDR3 coding DNA: TGCAGTGCTAGACCGCCCCCCACTGGGGATGAGCAGTTCTTC. Translating it yields CSARPPPTGDEQFF.

This rearrangement joins TRBV20-1 to TRBJ2-1, with 9 bases identical to TRBD2. The CDR3 has 16 amino acids. Germline CDR1 DFQATT, CDR2 SNEGSKA (reference sequence). J gave up 7 bases and V 3 bases, and 13 bases lay outside the gene matches. DNA of the CDR3: TGCAGTGCTAGCTCTTCTAGCGGGAAGCACACGAATGAGCAGTTCTTC. Translated: CSASSSSGKHTNEQFF.

This chain joins TRBV12-3 or TRBV12-4 and TRBJ1-1; 9 bases fit TRBD1. V was pared by 5 bases and J by 8 bases, with 12 bases of the junction left unmatched. The CDR3 length is 15 residues. CDR3 amino acids: CASSPATGQGYEAFF. The CDR3 bases are TGTGCCAGCAGTCCCGCTACGGGACAGGGTTACGAAGCTTTCTTT.

The sample holds a few counts of this clonotype. V and J are TRBV5-1 and TRBJ2-1, with 16 nucleotides matching TRBD2. J was trimmed by 11 bases and V by 4 bases; bases with no gene match: 21. This CDR3 is 20 amino acids long. Germline V gene lookup returns CDR1 SGHRS and CDR2 YFSETQ. CDR3 DNA: TGCGCCAGCAGCGACCGGGGACTAGCGGGAGGGAGGTCCTGGGGCCCGAAGCAGTTCTTC. It is translated as CASSDRGLAGGRSWGPKQFF.

The chain combines TRBV11-2 with TRBJ2-5; 8 bases are shared with TRBD1. The length of the CDR3 is 19 residues. Germline assignment: CDR1 SGHAT and CDR2 FQNNGV. With V trimmed by 4 bases and J by 4 bases, 20 bases remained unmatched. The CDR3 loop is CASSSRLLTGASRAETQYF. CDR3 nucleotide sequence: TGTGCCAGCAGCTCGCGGCTTTTGACAGGGGCCTCTCGGGCAGAGACCCAGTACTTC.

The chain uses TRBV5-1 and TRBJ2-3; D not certain. V lost 8 bases and J lost 2, with 15 bases in between. This CDR3 is 14 amino acids long. Germline CDR1 is SGHRS and CDR2 is YFSETQ. The CDR3 nucleotides are TGCGCCAGTCGACAAGGTCTAGACACAGATACGCAGTATTTT. Protein: CASRQGLDTDTQYF.

J is TRBJ2-7 and V is TRBV6-1; tentative D call: TRBD1 (6 bases). Between the trimmed V and J ends, which lost 5 bases and 1 base, there was a span of 18 bases. The CDR3 covers 16 residues. Germline-derived CDR1 and CDR2 are MNHNS and SASEGT. The CDR3 here is CASSLPFTGWSYEQYF. Written as DNA, the CDR3 is TGTGCCAGCAGTCTCCCCTTTACAGGGTGGTCCTACGAGCAGTACTTC.

J is TRBJ2-1 and V is TRBV9; D unclear. The CDR3 length is 16 residues. CDR1 is SGDLS, CDR2 YYNGEE, per germline. Trimming pared 0 bases from V and 0 bases from J, leaving 10 bases between. CDR3 DNA sequence: TGTGCCAGCAGCGTAGATGCAGGTAACTCCTACAATGAGCAGTTCTTC. This codes for CASSVDAGNSYNEQFF.

The table lists this clonotype with a few counts. The chain links TRBV15 to TRBJ2-5; D unresolved. This CDR3 comprises 13 residues. CDR1 and CDR2 from the germline V gene are LNHNV and YYDKDF (reference sequence). V dropped 1 base and J dropped 4 bases, with 7 bases sitting between them. As DNA, the CDR3 is TGTGCCACCAGCAGAGGTATCGGAGAGACCCAGTACTTC. This codes for CATSRGIGETQYF.

This clonotype was detected only a few times. The V and J genes are TRBV20-1 and TRBJ2-4; D may be TRBD1 (6 bases). The V and J ends lost 3 bases and 7 bases respectively, with 13 bases between them. The CDR3 is 13 residues long. The V gene's germline CDR1 is DFQATT and CDR2 SNEGSKA (reference sequence). CDR3 DNA sequence: TGCAGTGCTAGCATACAGGGCACGAACATTCAGTACTTC. This encodes CSASIQGTNIQYF.

The chain combines TRBV7-2 with TRBJ2-2; D is possibly TRBD1 (5 bases). Trimming shortened V by 6 bases and J by 3 bases, and 14 bases separated the two germline ends. Germline values: CDR1 SGHTA, CDR2 FQGNSA. The CDR3 is 15 residues long. Here the CDR3 reads CASRKGVIDTGELFF. As DNA, the CDR3 is TGTGCCAGCAGGAAAGGGGTTATAGACACCGGGGAGCTGTTTTTT. Variable domain in full (rest from reference TRBV7-2 and TRBJ2-2): GAGVSQSPSNKVTEKGKDVELRCDPISGHTALYWYRQSLGQGLEFLIYFQGNSAPDKSGLPSDRFSAERTGGSVSTLTIQRTQQEDSAVYLCASRKGVIDTGELFFGEGSRLTVL.

This clonotype has a handful of counts. The CDR3 region is CATHREGWNTEAFF. The CDR3 DNA reads TGTGCCACCCACCGGGAGGGGTGGAACACTGAAGCTTTCTTT. The V gene is TRBV6-1, the J gene TRBJ1-1; perhaps TRBD1 as D (5 bases). The V gene's germline CDR1 is MNHNS and CDR2 SASEGT. V dropped 10 bases and J dropped 1 base, with 16 bases sitting between them. The CDR3 is 14 amino acids.

The chain carries TRBV6-4 and TRBJ2-7; D remains ambiguous. Germline V gene data show CDR1 as MRHNA and CDR2 as SNTAGT. The CDR3 has 14 amino acids. Trimming stripped 6 bases from V and 4 bases from J, with 16 bases between. CDR3 loop: CASSETRTVYEQYF. CDR3 nucleotides: TGTGCCAGCAGCGAAACGCGGACGGTTTACGAGCAGTACTTC.